The 20 T cell receptor beta chains below come from one sample, sequenced in a study of CD4 and CD8 cells across lung adenocarcinoma regions. Using its own MiXCR run on the PCR reads, TCRdb lists one record per CDR3 protein. This sample has roughly 6,000 distinct CDR3 sequences, with roughly 45% found just once. Source material: CD8+ T cells from the margin of a lung tumor. The receptors were sampled from a male donor with lung adenocarcinoma. The CD4 and CD8 labels of this study may be unreliable.

The V gene is TRBV6-1, the J gene TRBJ2-4; 13 bases match TRBD2. The DNA matches TRBJ2-5 better at its end, which makes the J call doubtful. The CDR3 contains 16 residues. Germline V gives CDR1 MNHNS, CDR2 SASEGT. CDR3 in DNA: TGTGCCAGCACCCGCTGGACTAGCGGGAGTTCTGGGACCCAGTACTTC. It specifies CASTRWTSGSSGTQYF.

This clonotype was recorded many times. The chain combines TRBV27 with TRBJ1-1; no definite D call. CDR1 is MNHEY and CDR2 is SMNVEV in the germline V gene (reference sequence). The V and J ends lost 2 bases and 4 bases respectively, with 14 bases between them. This CDR3 is 15 amino acids long. The CDR3 sequence is CASSLTRGRTTEAFF. CDR3 sequence (DNA): TGTGCCAGCAGTTTAACCCGAGGTAGGACCACTGAAGCTTTCTTT.

The chain has TRBV12-3 or TRBV12-4 and TRBJ2-5; D is undetermined. The assigned J gene may be wrong: the sequence end matches TRBJ2-7 better. This CDR3 has 12 residues. The DNA for the CDR3 is TGTGCCAGCGCGAGTCGGGCCTACGAGCAGTACTTC. This gives the protein CASASRAYEQYF.

The chain is built from TRBV6-1 and TRBJ2-3, with no clear D. CDR3 length: 12 amino acids. CDR1 and CDR2 from the germline V gene are MNHNS and SASEGT. V lost 8 bases and J lost 2, with 8 bases in between. The CDR3 spells CASSSITDTQYF. Here the CDR3 DNA reads TGTGCCAGCTCATCCATCACAGATACGCAGTATTTT.

This clonotype was seen repeatedly, ten times or more. The chain carries TRBV27 and TRBJ2-3; no reliable D call. The CDR3 sequence is 13 residues long. The germline V gene has CDR1 MNHEY and CDR2 SMNVEV (reference sequence). V was shortened by 2 bases and J by 2 bases, with 5 bases between the two germline ends. CDR3 sequence: CASSLRITDTQYF. The CDR3 DNA sequence: TGTGCCAGCAGTTTAAGGATCACAGATACGCAGTATTTT.

The chain has TRBV6-1 and TRBJ2-1, with unresolved D. The V end lost 4 bases, the J end lost 10 bases, and 20 bases lay between the germline ends. The CDR3 consists of 15 residues. CDR1 is MNHNS and CDR2 is SASEGT in the germline V gene. The CDR3 here is CASSAQPQPSYEQFF. The CDR3 coding sequence is TGTGCCAGCAGTGCCCAACCACAGCCCTCCTACGAGCAGTTCTTC.

This clonotype came up many times. The chain carries TRBV10-1 and TRBJ2-1, with TRBD2 matching 9 bases. This CDR3 region has 15 residues. CDR1 and CDR2 (germline): WNHNN, SYGVQD (reference sequence). V shed 3 bases and J 5 bases; nucleotides not matched to a gene: 5. The CDR3 coding sequence is TGCGCCAGCAGTGAAAGGCGGGAGGGCAACAATGAGCAGTTCTTC. Its protein product is CASSERREGNNEQFF.

V usage is TRBV7-6 and J usage is TRBJ2-7, with no clear D. This CDR3 is built from 14 residues. Trimming stripped 3 bases from V and 1 base from J, with 10 bases between. CDR1 SGHVS and CDR2 FNYEAQ come from the germline V gene. This CDR3 is CASSFGQKSYEQYF. CDR3 nucleotide sequence: TGTGCCAGCAGCTTTGGGCAGAAATCCTACGAGCAGTACTTC. Filled out from reference TRBV7-6 and TRBJ2-7, the complete variable domain reads GAGVSQSPRYKVTKRGQDVALRCDPISGHVSLYWYRQALGQGPEFLTYFNYEAQQDKSGLPNDRFSAERPEGSISTLTIQRTEQRDSAMYRCASSFGQKSYEQYFGPGTRLTVT.

The count of this clonotype is one. This sequence joins TRBV6-5 and TRBJ2-1; tentative D call: TRBD1 (6 bases). The DNA end lines up better with TRBJ2-7; the J call may be wrong. The CDR3 length is 15 residues. The germline CDR1 and CDR2 sequences are MNHEY and SVGAGI. CDR3 sequence reads: CASSLGGLGTYEQYF. In nucleotides, the CDR3 is TGTGCCAGCAGTTTAGGGGGATTAGGGACCTACGAGCAGTACTTC.

Concerning this clonotype itself: The junction departs from the called germline gene at one end, perhaps through a read error. The rearrangement uses TRBV12-3 or TRBV12-4 and TRBJ2-5; D tentatively fits TRBD1 or TRBD2 (6 bases each). The CDR3 length is 14 residues. CDR3 in amino acids: CAGLGGRDQETQYF. Here the CDR3 DNA reads TGTGCGGGGCTCGGGGGCCGGGACCAAGAGACCCAGTATTTC.

This clonotype occurred once. This rearrangement joins TRBV6-1 to TRBJ2-1; 9 bases are a match to TRBD1. V was clipped by 4 bases and J by 6 bases; unmatched bases: 7. CDR1 and CDR2 from the germline V gene are MNHNS and SASEGT. The CDR3 is 15 amino acids. DNA for the CDR3: TGTGCCAGCAGTGGCCCCGGGACAGGGCCCAATGAGCAGTTCTTC. As protein: CASSGPGTGPNEQFF.

With respect to this clonotype: The conserved phenylalanine or tryptophan normally closing the CDR3 is absent here, so this likely arose from a read error. The DNA is left out, because the CDR3 cannot be placed on it with certainty; the CDR3 is given as TCRdb lists it. This chain uses TRBV27 with TRBJ2-1; the table calls TRBD1, which could not be checked here. Inclusive of both ends, the CDR3 amounts to 10 amino acids. Germline V gene sequence: CDR1 MNHEY, CDR2 SMNVEV (reference sequence). CDR3 sequence reads: CAKTMGRVIL.

This clonotype was observed a handful of times. This chain connects TRBV27 to TRBJ2-6; maybe TRBD1 (5 bases). The J call may be faulty, since TRBJ2-7 better matches the DNA end. The CDR3 loop spans 15 amino acids. CDR1 and CDR2 from the germline V gene are MNHEY and SMNVEV (reference sequence). The CDR3 loop is CASSSRGSGANEQYF. The CDR3 nucleotides read TGTGCCAGCAGTTCAAGGGGCTCTGGGGCCAACGAGCAGTACTTC.

This clonotype was detected ten times or more. The rearrangement joins TRBV11-2 to TRBJ2-1; 16 bases are shared with TRBD2. J gave up 9 bases and V 5 bases, and 10 bases lay outside the gene matches. CDR3 size: 17 residues. Per the germline V gene, CDR1 is SGHAT and CDR2 is FQNNGV. CDR3 amino acids: CASSPGLAGGLVGEQFF. The CDR3 nucleotides are TGTGCCAGCAGCCCGGGACTAGCGGGGGGGCTAGTCGGTGAGCAGTTCTTC.

This clonotype was picked up many times. This chain connects TRBV7-2 to TRBJ2-1; a possible D gene is TRBD2 (7 bases). The V and J ends lost 1 base and 7 bases respectively, with 14 bases between them. This CDR3 spans 15 amino acids. Germline V gene data show CDR1 as SGHTA and CDR2 as FQGNSA. In DNA, the CDR3 is TGTGCCAGCAGCTTAGAGGGGGGAGGGGTGAATGAGCAGTTCTTC. Residues: CASSLEGGGVNEQFF.

The V and J genes are TRBV6-1 and TRBJ2-1; 13 positions agree with TRBD2. V lost 6 bases, J lost 8 bases, and 19 bases stayed unmatched. The germline V gene encodes CDR1 MNHNS and CDR2 SASEGT. The length of the CDR3 is 19 residues. CDR3 sequence reads: CASRPSGLAGVLSRDEQFF. The CDR3 DNA reads as TGTGCCAGCAGGCCGAGCGGACTAGCGGGAGTCCTTTCTAGGGATGAGCAGTTCTTC.

The chain carries TRBV10-1 and TRBJ2-1; the D gene is possibly TRBD1 (7 bases). The CDR3 has 14 amino acids. Trimming took off 5 bases at V and 7 bases at J, with 15 bases between the two ends. Germline CDR1 WNHNN, CDR2 SYGVQD (reference sequence). Here the CDR3 DNA reads TGCGCCAGCAGTCCTGGAGGGGGCCTAAATGAGCAGTTCTTC. It codes for CASSPGGGLNEQFF.

By share, this clonotype ranks as medium-sized. The V gene is TRBV27, the J gene TRBJ2-7, with D possibly called TRBD1 or TRBD2 (5 bases each). This CDR3 contains 13 residues. Germline V lookup: CDR1 MNHEY, CDR2 SMNVEV (reference sequence). The V end lost 2 bases, the J end lost 2 bases, and 7 bases lay between the germline ends. DNA for the CDR3: TGTGCCAGCAGTTTAGGGACCCCCTACGAGCAGTACTTC. It specifies CASSLGTPYEQYF.

In its sample, this clonotype was seen many times. The chain joins TRBV27 to TRBJ2-1, with TRBD2 matching over 13 bases. J was trimmed by 8 bases and V by 6 bases; bases with no gene match: 10. Germline lookup yields CDR1 MNHEY and CDR2 SMNVEV (reference sequence). There are 16 residues in the CDR3. Written as DNA, the CDR3 is TGTGCCAGCAGCTCTCCGGGGACTAGCGGGACTTATGAGCAGTTCTTC. Translating it yields CASSSPGTSGTYEQFF.

The V call is TRBV6-1, the J call TRBJ1-2, with unresolved D. Germline assignment: CDR1 MNHNS and CDR2 SASEGT. The ends were cut back, 4 bases at V and 4 bases at J, with 10 bases in the middle. The CDR3 totals 13 residues. CDR3 nucleotides: TGTGCCAGCAGTGCCCCACGGATCTATGGCTACACCTTC. Translated: CASSAPRIYGYTF.